Listed below are T cell receptor beta chains from one sample, sequenced in a study of blood T cell repertoires in COVID-19. Assay used: immunoSEQ multiplex PCR; TCRdb lists only in-frame clones, some missing. The repertoire holds 190,000 or so clones, with about 90% as singletons. The sample taken for sequencing was peripheral blood. The origin of the receptors is a woman aged 70-85 years with acute or convalescent COVID-19. CDR3s include the opening cysteine and the closing phenylalanine or tryptophan. The D gene is left open where the match is weak. Clone size is given for some rows only: seen once, a few or many times, or a class if the clone is expanded.

D: TRBD2; size: -; V: TRBV5-4; J: TRBJ2-3; CDR3: CASSSGLAGGLMGDTQYF; DNA: TGTGCCAGCAGCTCGGGACTAGCGGGGGGGCTCATGGGAGATACGCAGTATTTT
D: TRBD2; size: -; V: TRBV19; J: TRBJ2-3; CDR3: CASRGSRGLAGIGPDTQYF; DNA: TGTGCCAGCCGGGGCTCCCGGGGACTAGCGGGGATAGGCCCAGATACGCAGTATTTT
D: -; size: -; V: TRBV18; J: TRBJ1-2; CDR3: CASSPEGARIYGYTF; DNA: TGTGCCAGCTCACCAGAAGGGGCTCGTATCTATGGCTACACCTTC
D: TRBD1; size: -; V: TRBV19; J: TRBJ2-1; CDR3: CASRKTGAGNEQFF; DNA: TGTGCCAGTAGGAAGACAGGGGCGGGCAATGAGCAGTTCTTC
D: -; size: -; V: TRBV2; J: TRBJ1-3; CDR3: CASSGAVSLSGNTIYF; DNA: TGTGCCAGCAGTGGGGCAGTCTCCCTCTCTGGAAACACCATATATTTT
D: -; size: -; V: TRBV11-1; J: TRBJ2-7; CDR3: CASSPLGRATYEQYF; DNA: TGTGCCAGCAGCCCCCTTGGGCGGGCTACCTACGAGCAGTACTTC
D: -; size: -; V: TRBV18; J: TRBJ2-5; CDR3: CASSPLRQVRETQYF; DNA: TGTGCCAGCTCACCACTAAGGCAGGTCCGGGAGACCCAGTACTTC
D: -; size: -; V: TRBV4-1; J: TRBJ2-1; CDR3: CASSLQTGTYNEQFF; DNA: TGCGCCAGCAGCCTTCAGACTGGCACCTACAATGAGCAGTTCTTC
D: TRBD1; size: -; V: TRBV11-3; J: TRBJ1-3; CDR3: CASSYDRGPGNTIYF; DNA: TGTGCCAGCAGCTACGACAGGGGGCCAGGAAACACCATATATTTT
D: -; size: -; V: TRBV7-2; J: TRBJ2-7; CDR3: CASSSQAGFYEQYF; DNA: TGTGCCAGCAGCTCCCAGGCGGGTTTCTACGAGCAGTACTTC
D: TRBD1; size: -; V: TRBV19; J: TRBJ2-1; CDR3: CASSAPGQGMLEQFF; DNA: TGTGCCAGTAGTGCACCGGGACAGGGGATGTTGGAGCAGTTCTTC
D: TRBD1; size: -; V: TRBV4-1; J: TRBJ1-4; CDR3: CASSQVGTGGEKLFF; DNA: TGCGCCAGCAGCCAAGTCGGGACAGGGGGTGAAAAACTGTTTTTT
D: -; size: -; V: TRBV5-1; J: TRBJ1-2; CDR3: CASNDIRGDGYTF; DNA: TGCGCCAGCAACGATATTAGAGGAGATGGCTACACCTTC
D: -; size: -; V: TRBV6-2/TRBV6-3; J: TRBJ2-1; CDR3: CASSYMTDRNEQFF; DNA: TGTGCCAGCAGTTACATGACAGATCGGAATGAGCAGTTCTTC
D: TRBD1; size: -; V: TRBV3-1/TRBV3-2; J: TRBJ1-1; CDR3: CASSDSGTAALEAFF; DNA: TGTGCCAGCAGCGACTCCGGGACAGCCGCCCTTGAAGCTTTCTTT
D: TRBD1; size: -; V: TRBV5-5; J: TRBJ2-2; CDR3: CASSPEPGGRTGELFF; DNA: TGTGCCAGCAGCCCTGAGCCAGGGGGCCGAACCGGGGAGCTGTTTTTT
D: TRBD2; size: -; V: TRBV10-2; J: TRBJ2-3; CDR3: CASRGLVSVGGTQYF; DNA: TGCGCCTCCAGGGGACTAGTTTCGGTCGGAGGTACGCAGTATTTT
D: -; size: -; V: TRBV6-2/TRBV6-3; J: TRBJ2-1; CDR3: CASSDPPARNEQFF; DNA: TGTGCCAGCAGTGACCCCCCAGCGAGGAATGAGCAGTTCTTC
D: TRBD2; size: -; V: TRBV5-1; J: TRBJ2-7; CDR3: CASSLEAGGLYEQYF; DNA: TGCGCCAGCAGCTTGGAAGCGGGAGGGCTCTACGAGCAGTACTTC
D: -; size: -; V: TRBV5-8; J: TRBJ2-7; CDR3: CASTRDSATYEQYF; DNA: TGTGCCAGCACCCGGGACTCAGCGACCTACGAGCAGTACTTC
D: TRBD2; size: -; V: TRBV5-1; J: TRBJ2-7; CDR3: CASSPGGVGSGYEQYF; DNA: TGCGCCAGCAGCCCGGGGGGGGTGGGCTCTGGCTACGAGCAGTACTTC
D: TRBD1; size: -; V: TRBV29-1; J: TRBJ2-7; CDR3: CSVKTGAYEQYF; DNA: TGCAGCGTCAAGACAGGGGCCTACGAGCAGTACTTC
D: TRBD1; size: -; V: TRBV19; J: TRBJ1-5; CDR3: CASSKTGGAGQPQHF; DNA: TGTGCCAGTAGTAAAACAGGGGGCGCAGGTCAGCCCCAGCATTTT
D: -; size: -; V: TRBV6-2/TRBV6-3; J: TRBJ1-1; CDR3: CASSPMNTEAFF; DNA: TGTGCCAGCAGTCCCATGAACACTGAAGCTTTCTTT
D: -; size: -; V: TRBV24-1; J: TRBJ2-2; CDR3: CATSDLGFTGELFF; DNA: TGTGCCACCAGTGATCTGGGCTTCACCGGGGAGCTGTTTTTT
D: TRBD1; size: -; V: TRBV6-5; J: TRBJ1-1; CDR3: CASRRGRGRTEAFF; DNA: TGTGCCAGCAGGAGGGGGCGGGGTAGGACTGAAGCTTTCTTT
D: -; size: -; V: TRBV5-1; J: TRBJ2-3; CDR3: CASSFGGARQDTQYF; DNA: TGCGCCAGCAGCTTTGGGGGGGCCCGCCAGGATACGCAGTATTTT
D: -; size: -; V: TRBV18; J: TRBJ2-7; CDR3: CASSPGRGAYEQYF; DNA: TGTGCCAGCTCACCGGGCAGGGGAGCCTACGAGCAGTACTTC
D: -; size: few; V: TRBV15; J: TRBJ1-4; CDR3: CATHRSNEKLFF; DNA: TGTGCCACCCACAGGTCTAATGAAAAACTGTTTTTT
D: -; size: -; V: TRBV5-1; J: TRBJ2-2; CDR3: CASSLQPGTPGELFF; DNA: TGCGCCAGCAGCCTGCAACCCGGGACTCCCGGGGAGCTGTTTTTT
D: -; size: -; V: TRBV5-8; J: TRBJ1-1; CDR3: CASSLRQGLTEAFF; DNA: TGTGCCAGCAGCTTGCGGCAGGGACTCACTGAAGCTTTCTTT
D: TRBD2; size: -; V: TRBV28; J: TRBJ2-1; CDR3: CASTSPTSGRREQFF; DNA: TGTGCCAGCACATCCCCGACTAGCGGGAGGCGTGAGCAGTTCTTC
D: -; size: -; V: TRBV27; J: TRBJ1-2; CDR3: CASRSTGQYGYTF; DNA: TGTGCCAGCAGATCGACAGGCCAGTATGGCTACACCTTC
D: -; size: once; V: TRBV29-1; J: TRBJ1-3; CDR3: CSVEGGGNTIYF; DNA: TGCAGCGTTGAAGGGGGCGGAAACACCATATATTTT
D: -; size: -; V: TRBV6-5; J: TRBJ1-2; CDR3: CATLKPGAYGYTF; DNA: TGTGCCACCCTCAAACCGGGAGCCTATGGCTACACCTTC
D: TRBD1; size: -; V: TRBV10-2; J: TRBJ2-5; CDR3: CASSTGQGKTQYF; DNA: TGCGCCAGCAGTACCGGACAGGGAAAGACCCAGTACTTC
D: -; size: -; V: TRBV11-1; J: TRBJ2-5; CDR3: CASSLAAGRVETQYF; DNA: TGTGCCAGCAGCTTAGCGGCGGGGCGCGTGGAGACCCAGTACTTC
D: TRBD2; size: -; V: TRBV27; J: TRBJ2-3; CDR3: CASSPSGSHPDTQYF; DNA: TGTGCCAGCAGTCCTAGCGGGAGCCATCCAGATACGCAGTATTTT
D: -; size: -; V: TRBV7-7; J: TRBJ2-1; CDR3: CASSLRGGFSYNEQFF; DNA: TGTGCTAGCAGCTTAAGGGGGGGGTTTTCCTACAATGAGCAGTTCTTC
D: -; size: -; V: TRBV20-1; J: TRBJ1-4; CDR3: CSATRGEKLFF; DNA: TGCAGTGCTACCCGGGGGGAAAAACTGTTTTTT
D: TRBD2; size: -; V: TRBV28; J: TRBJ2-7; CDR3: CASSISLGGGPYEQYF; DNA: TGTGCCAGCAGTATCTCCTTGGGGGGAGGGCCTTACGAGCAGTACTTC
D: -; size: once; V: TRBV4-2; J: TRBJ2-3; CDR3: CASSQEAGRGSDTQYF; DNA: TGTGCCAGCAGCCAAGAGGCGGGAAGGGGATCGGATACGCAGTATTTT
D: -; size: once; V: TRBV7-9; J: TRBJ1-5; CDR3: CASSRTGNQPQHF; DNA: TGTGCCAGCAGCCGGACAGGCAATCAGCCCCAGCATTTT
D: TRBD1; size: -; V: TRBV6-5; J: TRBJ2-7; CDR3: CASSQTGQGLYEQYF; DNA: TGTGCCAGCAGCCAAACGGGACAGGGGCTCTACGAGCAGTACTTC
D: TRBD1; size: -; V: TRBV5-1; J: TRBJ2-7; CDR3: CASSFGDRGHNEQYF; DNA: TGCGCCAGCAGCTTTGGGGACAGGGGGCACAACGAGCAGTACTTC
D: -; size: -; V: TRBV3-1/TRBV3-2; J: TRBJ1-4; CDR3: CASSQLASNEKLFF; DNA: TGTGCCAGCAGCCAACTGGCCTCTAATGAAAAACTGTTTTTT
D: TRBD2; size: few; V: TRBV7-2; J: TRBJ2-2; CDR3: CASSLVLAGTGELFF; DNA: TGTGCCAGCAGCTTAGTACTAGCGGGCACCGGGGAGCTGTTTTTT
D: -; size: -; V: TRBV6-5; J: TRBJ1-2; CDR3: CATTGRGAYGYTF; DNA: TGTGCGACCACAGGGAGAGGGGCCTATGGCTACACCTTC
D: TRBD1; size: -; V: TRBV2; J: TRBJ1-2; CDR3: CASSARTGSNYGYTF; DNA: TGTGCCAGCAGTGCCCGGACAGGGTCTAACTATGGCTACACCTTC
D: TRBD1; size: -; V: TRBV18; J: TRBJ2-1; CDR3: CASSPPGQGENEQFF; DNA: TGTGCCAGCTCACCTCCGGGACAGGGAGAAAATGAGCAGTTCTTC
D: TRBD2; size: once; V: TRBV29-1; J: TRBJ2-1; CDR3: CSVDYGGRGYNEQFF; DNA: TGCAGCGTTGATTATGGCGGGAGGGGCTACAATGAGCAGTTCTTC
D: TRBD1; size: -; V: TRBV5-1; J: TRBJ2-5; CDR3: CASSGTDQETQYF; DNA: TGCGCCAGCAGTGGGACAGATCAAGAGACCCAGTACTTC
D: -; size: -; V: TRBV3-1/TRBV3-2; J: TRBJ2-5; CDR3: CASSHGGRETQYF; DNA: TGTGCCAGCAGCCATGGGGGCCGCGAGACCCAGTACTTC
D: -; size: -; V: TRBV28; J: TRBJ2-1; CDR3: CASRTAYNEQFF; DNA: TGTGCCAGCAGGACAGCCTACAATGAGCAGTTCTTC
D: TRBD2; size: once; V: TRBV5-4; J: TRBJ2-1; CDR3: CASSYTSWREQYEQFF; DNA: TGTGCCAGCAGCTACACTAGCTGGCGGGAGCAGTATGAGCAGTTCTTC
D: -; size: few; V: TRBV15; J: TRBJ2-7; CDR3: CATSRPTEDEQYF; DNA: TGTGCCACCAGCAGACCGACGGAGGACGAGCAGTACTTC
D: -; size: once; V: TRBV6-1; J: TRBJ1-5; CDR3: CASSEAGGRGNQPQHF; DNA: TGTGCCAGCAGTGAAGCAGGGGGTAGAGGCAATCAGCCCCAGCATTTT
D: -; size: -; V: TRBV15; J: TRBJ2-2; CDR3: CATKWEVAGAGELFF; DNA: TGTGCCACCAAGTGGGAGGTGGCAGGAGCCGGGGAGCTGTTTTTT
D: TRBD2; size: -; V: TRBV11-2; J: TRBJ2-1; CDR3: CASSFYLAGGMNEQFF; DNA: TGTGCCAGCAGCTTTTATCTAGCGGGAGGAATGAATGAGCAGTTCTTC